What follows describes a single TCR beta chain. Its antigen is as yet unknown. The table came from immunoSEQ multiplex PCR; TCRdb's copy has only in-frame clones and leaves some out. Of more than 100,000 clones in the sample, roughly nine tenths were seen once. This entry belongs to a study of T cell responses to AZD1222 COVID-19 vaccine. Study at large: Second-dose timings of about 4 or about 12 weeks were pooled. Whole-study findings and limits: Among the donors, most were white British and more were female, and clonal diversity was possibly underestimated. Two doses of AZD1222 preceded a rise in Spike-specific TCR breadth and depth.

V shed 4 bases and J shed 8 bases, with 11 bases lying between them. Germline V CDR1 and CDR2: SQVTM, ANQGSEA. The CDR3 is made up of 11 amino acids. The chain couples TRBV29-1 to TRBJ1-2; a possible D gene is TRBD1 (5 bases). The TCR was taken from an adult in good health. Sequenced here: peripheral blood, sampled on day 0 of AZD1222 vaccination. As DNA, the CDR3 is TGCAGCGTTGGAGGGGTCCGGGGCTACACCTTC. It is translated as CSVGGVRGYTF.